One sample yielded the 31 T cell receptor beta chains listed below, sequenced in a study. TCRdb re-analysed the 5' RACE reads in MiXCR, keeping a single row per CDR3 protein. The data contain 35,000 to 50,000 distinct CDR3 sequences, approximately 30% of them seen just once; the ten biggest clones take up approximately 4%. Material: tumor-infiltrating memory CD4+ T cells sorted from the breast tumor. Stated subset: memory CD4+ T cells, CD4+CD45RO+CD25-. The receptors stem from a female donor with breast cancer.

This clonotype showed up just a few times. V usage is TRBV28 and J usage is TRBJ1-1; possible D gene TRBD1, 5 bases. Trimming cost V 3 bases and J 0 bases, with 11 bases left between them. Germline V gene data show CDR1 as MDHEN and CDR2 as SYDVKM. There are 15 residues in the CDR3. Here the CDR3 DNA reads TGTGCCAGCAGTTTTTTGGGGACGGTGAACACTGAAGCTTTCTTT. Translating gives CASSFLGTVNTEAFF.

Ten or more counts support this clonotype. The CDR3 protein is CASSYRRNTGELFF. In nucleotides, the CDR3 is TGTGCCAGCAGTTACCGGAGAAACACCGGGGAGCTGTTTTTT. The V call is TRBV6-5, the J call TRBJ2-2; D remains unclear. Germline CDR1 MNHEY, CDR2 SVGAGI. Deletions cut 2 bases from V and 2 bases from J, with 6 bases between. The CDR3 extends over 14 amino acids.

This clonotype was found a few times. V usage is TRBV6-5 and J usage is TRBJ2-3, with 7 bases aligning to TRBD2. The length of the CDR3 is 17 residues. Trimming took 0 bases from V and 6 from J; bases not matched to a gene: 12. The germline gives CDR1 MNHEY, CDR2 SVGAGI. The CDR3 spells CASSYSLSAGVSDTQYF. DNA of the CDR3: TGTGCCAGCAGTTACTCGCTCTCGGCGGGAGTGTCCGATACGCAGTATTTT.

This clonotype was seen a handful of times. At one of its ends the junction is not consistent with the germline gene, which may arise from a read error. The chain combines TRBV6-1 with TRBJ2-6, with D perhaps matching TRBD1 (5 bases). The CDR3 covers 16 residues. Germline V gives CDR1 MNHNS, CDR2 SASEGT. The CDR3 region is CASSPNRLAGADVLTF. The CDR3 nucleotides are TGTGCCAGCAGCCCCAACAGGTTGGCTGGGGCCGACGTCCTGACTTTC.

The genes are TRBV4-1 and TRBJ1-1; weak D call: TRBD1 (6 bases). This CDR3 has 15 amino acids. Trimming stripped 3 bases from V and 4 bases from J, with 15 bases between. Germline lookup yields CDR1 MGHRA and CDR2 YSYEKL. CDR3 sequence: CASSQGTFGGTEAFF. In DNA, the CDR3 is TGCGCCAGCAGCCAGGGGACATTTGGAGGCACTGAAGCTTTCTTT.

The chain carries TRBV5-1 and TRBJ2-6; D possibly matches TRBD1 or TRBD2 (5 bases each). The CDR3 loop spans 16 amino acids. The germline CDR1 and CDR2 sequences are SGHRS and YFSETQ. The germline V and J ends were trimmed by 6 bases and 4 bases, with 17 bases remaining between them. The CDR3 sequence is CASKVGPAVGANVLTF. The CDR3 region has the DNA TGCGCCAGCAAGGTGGGACCCGCCGTAGGGGCCAACGTCCTGACTTTC.

V usage is TRBV12-3 or TRBV12-4 and J usage is TRBJ1-2; 7 bases fit TRBD1. The V and J ends lost 3 bases and 5 bases, in that order; junction bases with no gene match: 3. This CDR3 is 13 amino acids long. The CDR3 DNA sequence: TGTGCCAGCAGTTTGGGACAGCTATATGGCTACACCTTC. It yields the protein CASSLGQLYGYTF.

In this sample, this clonotype turned up a few times. The CDR3 sequence is CASKASSYNSPLHF. The DNA of the CDR3 is TGTGCCAGCAAGGCCAGCTCCTATAATTCACCCCTCCACTTT. The chain has TRBV28 and TRBJ1-6; D is uncertain. The CDR3 extends over 14 amino acids. V lost 7 bases to trimming and J lost 0 bases, with 7 bases between them. Germline V CDR1 and CDR2: MDHEN, SYDVKM.

This clonotype came up a few times. The chain is built from TRBV27 and TRBJ1-6; 7 bases agree with TRBD1. Germline CDR1 reads MNHEY; CDR2 reads SMNVEV (reference sequence). After removal of 5 bases from V and 1 base from J, the junction contained 2 bases not matched to a gene. The CDR3 sequence is 15 residues long. This CDR3 reads CASSPQGSYNSPLHF. In nucleotides, the CDR3 is TGTGCCAGCAGTCCACAGGGGTCCTATAATTCACCCCTCCACTTT.

Only a few counts were recorded for this clonotype. The chain joins TRBV7-2 to TRBJ2-5; D possibly uses TRBD1 or TRBD2 (5 bases each). In germline, CDR1 is SGHTA, CDR2 FQGNSA. Trimming shortened V by 0 bases and J by 1 base, and 6 bases separated the two germline ends. The CDR3 runs to 14 residues. CDR3 region: CASSLAGTQETQYF. In DNA form, the CDR3 reads TGTGCCAGCAGCTTAGCGGGGACCCAAGAGACCCAGTACTTC.

The chain has TRBV11-2 and TRBJ1-1; no clear D. CDR1 and CDR2 from the germline V gene are SGHAT and FQNNGV. Between the trimmed V and J ends, which lost 1 base and 1 base, there was a span of 4 bases. The CDR3 has 13 amino acids. The CDR3 DNA reads TGTGCCAGCAGCTTAGCTGGGAACACTGAAGCTTTCTTT. As protein: CASSLAGNTEAFF. The full variable domain, its missing parts supplied by reference TRBV11-2 and TRBJ1-1, is EAGVAQSPRYKIIEKRQSVAFWCNPISGHATLYWYQQILGQGPKLLIQFQNNGVVDDSQLPKDRFSAERLKGVDSTLKIQPAKLEDSAVYLCASSLAGNTEAFFGQGTRLTVV.

The chain employs TRBV7-9 and TRBJ2-5, with unresolved D. V was trimmed by 5 bases and J by 3 bases, leaving 7 bases between them. The CDR3 has 12 amino acids. From germline, CDR1 is SEHNR and CDR2 FQNEAQ (reference sequence). The CDR3 spells CASSLQKETQYF. CDR3 nucleotide sequence: TGTGCCAGCAGCCTCCAAAAAGAGACCCAGTACTTC.

This clonotype was detected a few times. The rearrangement links TRBV24-1 to TRBJ2-3; 10 nucleotides match TRBD2. V shed 3 bases and J 4 bases; nucleotides not matched to a gene: 12. This CDR3 comprises 18 residues. CDR1 is KGHDR and CDR2 is SFDVKD in the germline V gene. The CDR3 DNA sequence: TGTGCCACCAGTGATCCGGAACCGGGACTAGCGAGTTCAGATACGCAGTATTTT. Protein sequence: CATSDPEPGLASSDTQYF.

DNA for the CDR3: TGTGCCAGCAGCTATGGACAGAACACTGAAGCTTTCTTT. Protein sequence: CASSYGQNTEAFF. V usage is TRBV6-5 and J usage is TRBJ1-1, with D maybe TRBD1 (5 bases). V shed 6 bases and J shed 1 base, with 9 bases lying between them. The CDR3 covers 13 residues. Looked up from germline, CDR1 is MNHEY and CDR2 is SVGAGI.

At least ten counts were recorded for this clonotype. The V call is TRBV9, the J call TRBJ2-5; D is perhaps TRBD1 or TRBD2 (5 bases each). V was clipped by 3 bases and J by 3 bases, with 12 bases between them. Germline V CDR1 and CDR2: SGDLS, YYNGEE. This CDR3 has 14 residues. The chain's CDR3 is CASSAGTAKETQYF. The CDR3 DNA is TGTGCCAGCAGCGCCGGGACGGCGAAAGAGACCCAGTACTTC.

This chain joins TRBV7-9 and TRBJ1-1; TRBD1 matches at 7 bases. The germline V gene has CDR1 SEHNR and CDR2 FQNEAQ (reference sequence). This CDR3 is built from 14 residues. The V segment lost 6 bases and the J segment 4 bases; nucleotides outside the gene matches: 8. The CDR3 is CASSSGTETTEAFF. The DNA of the CDR3 is TGTGCCAGCAGTTCCGGGACAGAAACCACTGAAGCTTTCTTT.

This clonotype appeared a few times. The chain uses TRBV15 and TRBJ2-3; TRBD2 is a possible D gene (5 bases). The V end lost 2 bases, the J end lost 0 bases, and 12 bases lay between the germline ends. Germline CDR1 reads LNHNV; CDR2 reads YYDKDF (reference sequence). CDR3 length equals 16 residues. CDR3 DNA sequence: TGTGCCACCAGCAGACAAAAGCGGTCTAGCACAGATACGCAGTATTTT. It encodes CATSRQKRSSTDTQYF.

Points on this clonotype: Likely a read error: the CDR3 ends without its conserved phenylalanine or tryptophan. The rearrangement joins TRBV7-2 to TRBJ1-5, with D uncertain. Germline CDR1 and CDR2: SGHTA and FQGNSA. Trimming shortened V by 1 base and J by 2 bases, and 9 bases separated the two germline ends. The CDR3 has 15 residues. The DNA for the CDR3 is TGTGCCAGCAGCTTAGTAGGCTTGCGCAATCAGCCCCAGCATTCT. Its translation is CASSLVGLRNQPQHS.

This clonotype turned up a few times. The V and J genes are TRBV20-1 and TRBJ1-1, with D unresolved. Deletions cut 6 bases from V and 5 bases from J, with 16 bases between. The CDR3 has 13 amino acids. The V gene's germline CDR1 is DFQATT and CDR2 SNEGSKA (reference sequence). CDR3 region: CSATPQMWTEAFF. The CDR3 DNA sequence: TGCAGTGCGACCCCCCAAATGTGGACTGAAGCTTTCTTT.

The rearrangement joins TRBV6-1 to TRBJ1-2; 9 nucleotides match TRBD1. CDR1 is MNHNS, CDR2 SASEGT, per germline. CDR3 length: 14 amino acids. The V gene end was trimmed by 6 bases and the J gene end by 8 bases; junction bases not matched to a gene: 10. CDR3 DNA: TGTGCCAGCAGAGAGTCACAGGGGGCCTACGGCTACACCTTC. This codes for CASRESQGAYGYTF.

This clonotype was seen repeatedly, ten times or more. The chain couples TRBV5-1 to TRBJ2-7, with 8 positions matching TRBD1. Trimming removed 4 bases from V and 3 bases from J; junction bases left unmatched: 6. Per germline, CDR1 SGHRS and CDR2 YFSETQ. The CDR3 is 14 amino acids. The CDR3 nucleotides are TGCGCCAGCAGCCGGACAGGGTCTAACTACGAGCAGTACTTC. This encodes CASSRTGSNYEQYF.

Within the sample, this clonotype is medium-sized (0.01 to 0.1%). The chain uses TRBV4-3 and TRBJ2-6, with TRBD1 identical over 8 bases. The CDR3 contains 20 residues. The ends lost 1 base at V and 0 bases at J; junction bases unmatched: 11. The germline gives CDR1 LGHNA, CDR2 YSLEER. In nucleotides, the CDR3 is TGCGCCAGCAGCCAAGTTGGTGGGACAGGCGATATCTCTGGGGCCAACGTCCTGACTTTC. Amino acid sequence: CASSQVGGTGDISGANVLTF.

This clonotype has at least ten counts. V usage is TRBV7-8 and J usage is TRBJ2-6; the D gene is possibly TRBD2 (6 bases). Trimming stripped 5 bases from V and 13 bases from J, with 12 bases between. The CDR3 is made up of 12 amino acids. Germline V gene lookup returns CDR1 SGHVS and CDR2 FQNEAQ. This CDR3 is CASSPEEGVLTF. In DNA, the CDR3 is TGTGCCAGCAGCCCCGAGGAGGGGGTCCTGACTTTC.

The genes are TRBV24-1 and TRBJ2-5, with unresolved D. Germline V gene data show CDR1 as KGHDR and CDR2 as SFDVKD. The CDR3 has 14 amino acids. The V end was cut by 12 bases, the J end by 2 bases, with 18 bases between. CDR3 in DNA: TGTGCCTCCTGTAAGAAGTTCCTACAAGAGACCCAGTACTTC. This gives the protein CASCKKFLQETQYF.

The gene calls are TRBV5-1 and TRBJ2-7; the D gene is possibly TRBD2 (5 bases). V was cut by 0 bases and J by 6 bases, with 10 bases left in between. Germline loops: CDR1 SGHRS, CDR2 YFSETQ. The CDR3 is 13 residues long. In nucleotides, the CDR3 is TGCGCCAGCAGCTTGGTCGGGGTCGTCGAGCAGTACTTC. Protein product: CASSLVGVVEQYF.

The chain joins TRBV20-1 to TRBJ1-6; D is uncertain. The ends were cut back, 0 bases at V and 7 bases at J, with 10 bases in the middle. Germline CDR1 is DFQATT and CDR2 is SNEGSKA (reference sequence). CDR3 length equals 14 residues. CDR3 sequence: CSARDGSRNSPLHF. The CDR3 nucleotides are TGCAGTGCTAGAGATGGTTCCAGGAATTCACCCCTCCACTTT.

Comments on this clonotype: A much larger clone sits a single nucleotide away, making a read error possible. The V and J genes are TRBV13 and TRBJ1-6; no definite D call. CDR3 length: 16 amino acids. The germline gives CDR1 PRHDT, CDR2 FYEKMQ (reference sequence). With 5 bases removed from V and 8 bases from J, the gap between germline ends came to 19 bases. This CDR3 is CASSILTFSVDSPLHF. As DNA, the CDR3 is TGTGCCAGCAGCATCCTGACTTTTTCTGTTGATTCACCCCTCCACTTT.

CDR3 bases: TGTGCCTGGAGTGATGTAAACACCGGGGAGCTGTTTTTT. Protein: CAWSDVNTGELFF. The chain employs TRBV30 and TRBJ2-2; D remains ambiguous. The CDR3 totals 13 residues. The V end lost 1 base, the J end lost 2 bases, and 5 bases lay between the germline ends. Germline V gives CDR1 GTSNPN, CDR2 SVGIG (reference sequence).

CDR3 region: CASSQTDRGGSYEQYF. CDR3 in DNA: TGTGCCAGCTCACAAACCGACAGGGGGGGATCCTACGAGCAGTACTTC. V gene TRBV18 combines with J gene TRBJ2-7; TRBD1 matches 9 bases. There are 16 residues in the CDR3. V lost 4 bases and J lost 1; bases outside the gene matches: 8. From germline, CDR1 is KGHSH and CDR2 LQKENI. The full variable domain, with the rest looked up from reference TRBV18 and TRBJ2-7, is NAGVMQNPRHLVRRRGQEARLRCSPMKGHSHVYWYRQLPEEGLKFMVYLQKENIIDESGMPKERFSAEFPKEGPSILRIQQVVRGDSAAYFCASSQTDRGGSYEQYFGPGTRLTVT.

V is TRBV30 and J is TRBJ2-7; no reliable D call. Per germline, CDR1 GTSNPN and CDR2 SVGIG (reference sequence). V lost 3 bases and J lost 1, with 13 bases in between. The CDR3 is 14 amino acids. CDR3 bases: TGTGCCTGGAGCCCCGGGCCGACATCCTACGAGCAGTACTTC. Amino acids: CAWSPGPTSYEQYF.

V is TRBV5-1 and J is TRBJ1-1, with D possibly matching TRBD1 (5 bases). The length of the CDR3 is 15 residues. V lost 0 bases and J 1 base, leaving 10 bases between the germline ends. CDR1 SGHRS and CDR2 YFSETQ come from the germline V gene. The CDR3 here is CASSLGHGTNTEAFF. The CDR3 DNA reads TGCGCCAGCAGCTTGGGACATGGGACGAACACTGAAGCTTTCTTT. The full variable domain, its missing parts supplied by reference TRBV5-1 and TRBJ1-1, is KAGVTQTPRYLIKTRGQQVTLSCSPISGHRSVSWYQQTPGQGLQFLFEYFSETQRNKGNFPGRFSGRQFSNSRSEMNVSTLELGDSALYLCASSLGHGTNTEAFFGQGTRLTVV.